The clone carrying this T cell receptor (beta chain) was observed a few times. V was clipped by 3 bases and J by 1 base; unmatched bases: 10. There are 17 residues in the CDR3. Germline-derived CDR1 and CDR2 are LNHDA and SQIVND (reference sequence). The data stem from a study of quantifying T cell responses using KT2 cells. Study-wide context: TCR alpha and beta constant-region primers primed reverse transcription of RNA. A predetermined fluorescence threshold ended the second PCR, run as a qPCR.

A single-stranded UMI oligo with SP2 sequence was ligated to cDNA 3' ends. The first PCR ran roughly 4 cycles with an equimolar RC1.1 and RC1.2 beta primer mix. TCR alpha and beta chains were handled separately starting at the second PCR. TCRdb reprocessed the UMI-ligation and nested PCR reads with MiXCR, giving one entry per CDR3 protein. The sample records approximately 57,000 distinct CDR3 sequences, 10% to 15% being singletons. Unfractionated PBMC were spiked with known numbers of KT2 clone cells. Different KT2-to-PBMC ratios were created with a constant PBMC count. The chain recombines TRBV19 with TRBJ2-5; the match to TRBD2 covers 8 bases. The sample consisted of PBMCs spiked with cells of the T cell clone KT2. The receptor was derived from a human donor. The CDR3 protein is CASSIRGGTEVQETQYF. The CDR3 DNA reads TGTGCCAGTAGTATTCGGGGGGGGACGGAGGTCCAAGAGACCCAGTACTTC. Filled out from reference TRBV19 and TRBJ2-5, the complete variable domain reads DGGITQSPKYLFRKEGQNVTLSCEQNLNHDAMYWYRQDPGQGLRLIYYSQIVNDFQKGDIAEGYSVSREKKESFPLTVTSAQKNPTAFYLCASSIRGGTEVQETQYFGPGTRLLVL.